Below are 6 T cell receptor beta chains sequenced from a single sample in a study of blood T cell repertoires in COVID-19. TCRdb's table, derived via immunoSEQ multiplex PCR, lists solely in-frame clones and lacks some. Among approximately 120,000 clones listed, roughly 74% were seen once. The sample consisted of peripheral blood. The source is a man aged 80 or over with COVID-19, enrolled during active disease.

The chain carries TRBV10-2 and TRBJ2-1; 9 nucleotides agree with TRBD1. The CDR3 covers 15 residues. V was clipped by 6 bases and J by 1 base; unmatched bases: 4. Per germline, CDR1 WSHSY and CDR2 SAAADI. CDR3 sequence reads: CASSAGQGSYNEQFF. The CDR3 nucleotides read TGCGCCAGCAGCGCGGGACAGGGTTCCTACAATGAGCAGTTCTTC.

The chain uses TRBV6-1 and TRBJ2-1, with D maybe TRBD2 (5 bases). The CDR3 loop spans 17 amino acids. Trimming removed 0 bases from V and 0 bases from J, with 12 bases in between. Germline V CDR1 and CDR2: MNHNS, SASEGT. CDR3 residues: CASSEARLPTSYNEQFF. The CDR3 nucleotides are TGTGCCAGCAGTGAAGCGCGACTACCCACCTCCTACAATGAGCAGTTCTTC.

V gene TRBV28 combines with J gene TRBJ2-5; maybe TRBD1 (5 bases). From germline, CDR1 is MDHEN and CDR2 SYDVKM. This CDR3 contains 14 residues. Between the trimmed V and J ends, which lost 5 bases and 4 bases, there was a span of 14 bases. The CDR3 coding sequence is TGTGCCAGCAGTATACCAGGGTACGGAGAGACCCAGTACTTC. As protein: CASSIPGYGETQYF.

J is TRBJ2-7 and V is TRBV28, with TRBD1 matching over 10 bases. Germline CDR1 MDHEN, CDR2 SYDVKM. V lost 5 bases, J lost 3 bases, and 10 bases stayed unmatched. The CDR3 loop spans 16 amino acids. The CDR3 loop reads CASSPAGTGDFYEQYF. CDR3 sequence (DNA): TGTGCCAGCAGTCCCGCCGGGACAGGGGACTTCTACGAGCAGTACTTC.

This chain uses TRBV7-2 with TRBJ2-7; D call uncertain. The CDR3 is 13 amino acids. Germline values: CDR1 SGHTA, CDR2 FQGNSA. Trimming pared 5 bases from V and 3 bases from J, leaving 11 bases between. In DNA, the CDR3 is TGTGCCAGCAGCCCCCAATCCGGCTACGAGCAGTACTTC. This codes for CASSPQSGYEQYF.

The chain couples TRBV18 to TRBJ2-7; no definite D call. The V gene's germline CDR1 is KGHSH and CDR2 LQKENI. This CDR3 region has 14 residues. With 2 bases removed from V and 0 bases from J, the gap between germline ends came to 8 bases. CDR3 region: CASSPTRYSYEQYF. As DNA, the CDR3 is TGTGCCAGCTCACCAACGAGGTACTCCTACGAGCAGTACTTC.